Listed below are T cell receptor beta chains from one sample, sequenced in a study of a mutant IDH1 vaccine in newly diagnosed glioma. Assay used: immunoSEQ multiplex PCR; TCRdb lists only in-frame clones, some missing. The table has tens of thousands of clones, roughly 83% seen once. Antigens for these TCRs are unknown. This sample comprised PBMCs, obtained from a glioma patient whose treatment included an IDH1 peptide vaccine. The receptors come from a woman between 45 and 60 years old with glioma. The CDR3 runs from the conserved cysteine through the conserved F or W. The order of the fields is V gene, D gene, J gene, clone size, CDR3 protein, CDR3 DNA. A D gene is named only where the DNA matches it firmly. Clone size is stated in some rows and not others, as once, few, many or a class when expanded.

>TRBV7-2|TRBD2|TRBJ2-3|NA
CASSPTLAGGTSTDTQYF
TGTGCCAGCAGCCCCACACTAGCGGGGGGGACTAGCACAGATACGCAGTATTTT
>TRBV9|NA|TRBJ2-3|NA
CASSLTTPTDTQYF
TGTGCCAGCAGCCTGACCACCCCCACAGATACGCAGTATTTT
>TRBV18|NA|TRBJ2-2|NA
CASSPQQGMDTGELFF
TGTGCCAGCTCACCTCAACAAGGGATGGACACCGGGGAGCTGTTTTTT
>TRBV7-2|NA|TRBJ2-5|NA
CASSFLGAATQETQYF
TGTGCCAGCAGCTTCCTCGGGGCCGCTACCCAAGAGACCCAGTACTTC
>TRBV10-3|NA|TRBJ2-7|NA
CAISASAGPGYEQYF
TGTGCCATCAGTGCATCGGCGGGGCCAGGGTACGAGCAGTACTTC
>TRBV9|NA|TRBJ1-2|NA
CASSVDRSNYGYTF
TGTGCCAGCAGCGTTGACAGGTCTAACTATGGCTACACCTTC
>TRBV29-1|NA|TRBJ2-7|NA
CSVDRGSYEQYF
TGCAGCGTTGATCGGGGTTCCTACGAGCAGTACTTC
>TRBV19|NA|TRBJ1-4|NA
CASSQQGGSEKLFF
TGTGCCAGTAGTCAACAGGGCGGGTCTGAAAAACTGTTTTTT
>TRBV10-3|NA|TRBJ2-3|once
CAISEGADSTDTQYF
TGTGCCATCAGTGAGGGCGCAGATAGCACAGATACGCAGTATTTT
>TRBV7-2|NA|TRBJ1-1|NA
CASSLAGQYTEAFF
TGTGCCAGCAGCTTAGCCGGGCAGTACACTGAAGCTTTCTTT
>TRBV9|NA|TRBJ2-7|NA
CASSVASDSYEQYF
TGTGCCAGCAGCGTAGCTTCGGACTCCTACGAGCAGTACTTC
>TRBV2|TRBD2|TRBJ2-3|NA
CASRATTGGSTDTQYF
TGTGCCAGCAGGGCCACGACCGGGGGGAGCACAGATACGCAGTATTTT
>TRBV5-6|NA|TRBJ2-5|NA
CASSLYPGRVEETQYF
TGTGCCAGCAGCTTGTATCCAGGGCGGGTTGAAGAGACCCAGTACTTC
>TRBV7-9|TRBD1|TRBJ2-7|NA
CASSRRQGALSEQYF
TGTGCCAGCAGCCGTCGTCAGGGGGCTCTTAGCGAGCAGTACTTC
>TRBV6-5|TRBD1|TRBJ1-4|NA
CASSYQDRGYEKLFF
TGTGCCAGCAGTTACCAAGACAGGGGCTACGAAAAACTGTTTTTT
>TRBV4-1|TRBD1|TRBJ1-1|NA
CANGPGGQGYEAFF
TGCGCCAACGGACCCGGAGGACAGGGTTATGAAGCTTTCTTT
>TRBV5-1|TRBD1|TRBJ2-5|NA
CASSPGDRGETQYF
TGCGCCAGCAGCCCCGGGGACAGGGGTGAGACCCAGTACTTC
>TRBV4-3|NA|TRBJ1-5|few
CASSQDQGGNQPQHF
TGCGCCAGCAGCCAAGATCAGGGTGGCAATCAGCCCCAGCATTTT
>TRBV5-1|TRBD1|TRBJ1-4|NA
CASSWDRANEKLFF
TGCGCCAGCAGCTGGGACAGGGCTAATGAAAAACTGTTTTTT
>TRBV5-5|TRBD2|TRBJ2-3|NA
CASSWTLAGVTDTQYF
TGTGCCAGCAGCTGGACGCTAGCGGGGGTCACAGATACGCAGTATTTT
>TRBV7-9|NA|TRBJ1-4|NA
CASSLRFRQLNATNEKLFF
TGTGCCAGCAGCTTAAGGTTTAGACAGCTAAATGCAACTAATGAAAAACTGTTTTTT
>TRBV10-3|TRBD2|TRBJ2-3|NA
CAAGASGGTDTQYF
TGTGCCGCCGGGGCTAGCGGGGGCACAGATACGCAGTATTTT
>TRBV2|NA|TRBJ1-3|NA
CASSEILGGGNTIYF
TGTGCCAGCAGTGAGATCCTCGGGGGTGGAAACACCATATATTTT
>TRBV18|NA|TRBJ1-1|NA
CASSVQLKKGGSNTEAFF
TGTGCCAGCTCAGTGCAGCTAAAAAAGGGAGGCTCGAACACTGAAGCTTTCTTT
>TRBV6-1|NA|TRBJ2-6|NA
CASSEAFVLLGSGANVLTF
TGTGCCAGCAGTGAAGCTTTTGTTTTATTGGGATCCGGGGCCAACGTCCTGACTTTC
>TRBV6-5|NA|TRBJ1-6|NA
CASSYGGLNSPLHF
TGTGCCAGCAGTTACGGGGGCTTAAATTCACCCCTCCACTTT
>TRBV2|NA|TRBJ1-2|NA
CASTGVSGAGHGYTF
TGTGCCAGCACTGGGGTTTCGGGGGCAGGCCACGGCTACACCTTC
>TRBV5-4|NA|TRBJ1-1|NA
CASSAEGSPGGAFF
TGTGCCAGCAGCGCCGAGGGCAGCCCGGGAGGAGCTTTCTTT
>TRBV6-5|NA|TRBJ2-2|NA
CASRLRQAGELFF
TGTGCCAGCAGACTTAGACAGGCCGGGGAGCTGTTTTTT
>TRBV19|NA|TRBJ2-1|NA
CATRKNGYNEQFF
TGTGCCACCCGGAAGAATGGGTACAATGAGCAGTTCTTC
>TRBV7-8|NA|TRBJ2-5|NA
CASSLASAETQYF
TGTGCCAGCAGCTTAGCCTCGGCCGAGACCCAGTACTTC
>TRBV10-2|TRBD1|TRBJ1-2|NA
CASSEFNRGPGDGYTF
TGCGCCAGCAGTGAGTTTAACAGGGGACCAGGGGACGGCTACACCTTC
>TRBV10-3|NA|TRBJ2-2|NA
CAIGATGGTGELFF
TGTGCCATTGGGGCCACAGGTGGAACCGGGGAGCTGTTTTTT
>TRBV9|NA|TRBJ2-3|NA
CASSVTSNPSDTQYF
TGTGCCAGCAGCGTCACTAGCAATCCCTCAGATACGCAGTATTTT
>TRBV5-8|NA|TRBJ2-5|few
CASSPGATLQETQYF
TGTGCCAGCAGCCCGGGAGCGACACTCCAAGAGACCCAGTACTTC
>TRBV5-6|TRBD1|TRBJ1-3|NA
CASSSRTGLSYF
TGTGCCAGCAGCTCCCGGACAGGGCTTTCGTATTTT
>TRBV6-1|TRBD1|TRBJ2-7|few
CASSEDRLERSSYEQYF
TGTGCCAGCAGTGAGGACAGGCTGGAGCGAAGCTCCTACGAGCAGTACTTC
>TRBV28|NA|TRBJ2-7|NA
CASSLRELLGEQYF
TGTGCCAGCAGTTTGAGGGAACTACTAGGCGAGCAGTACTTC
>TRBV4-3|NA|TRBJ1-5|NA
CASSQDQGSNQPQHF
TGCGCCAGCAGCCAAGATCAGGGTTCCAATCAGCCCCAGCATTTT
>TRBV27|TRBD1|TRBJ2-7|NA
CASRDRVGEQYF
TGTGCCAGCCGTGACAGGGTAGGCGAGCAGTACTTC
>TRBV2|TRBD1|TRBJ1-5|NA
CASKVDRANQPQHF
TGTGCCAGCAAGGTGGACAGGGCGAACCAGCCCCAGCATTTT
>TRBV6-5|NA|TRBJ1-1|NA
CASNEGGSSTEAFF
TGTGCCAGCAATGAAGGGGGTAGTTCAACTGAAGCTTTCTTT
>TRBV2|NA|TRBJ2-2|once
CASSARRTNTGELFF
TGTGCCAGCAGTGCTAGGCGGACTAACACCGGGGAGCTGTTTTTT
>TRBV11-3|TRBD2|TRBJ2-3|NA
CASSLVRGGLADTQYF
TGTGCCAGCAGCTTAGTCCGGGGGGGCCTCGCAGATACGCAGTATTTT
>TRBV4-2|TRBD1|TRBJ1-2|NA
CASSQDTGDSLPYGYTF
TGTGCCAGCAGCCAAGATACCGGGGACAGCCTTCCCTATGGCTACACCTTC
>TRBV10-2|NA|TRBJ1-2|NA
CASSDPGAFNYGYTF
TGCGCCAGCAGTGATCCCGGGGCATTTAACTATGGCTACACCTTC
>TRBV6-1|NA|TRBJ1-2|NA
CASSPNWGFNYGYTF
TGTGCCAGCAGCCCAAACTGGGGTTTTAACTATGGCTACACCTTC
>TRBV5-1|NA|TRBJ1-5|NA
CASSQGDQPQHF
TGCGCCAGCAGTCAGGGAGATCAGCCCCAGCATTTT
>TRBV7-7|NA|TRBJ1-1|NA
CASSRQMNTEAFF
TGTGCCAGCAGCCGTCAAATGAACACTGAAGCTTTCTTT
>TRBV4-1|NA|TRBJ1-2|once
CASSHQQGFRHYGYTF
TGCGCCAGCAGCCACCAACAAGGGTTCCGTCACTATGGCTACACCTTC
>TRBV6-5|NA|TRBJ2-7|NA
CASRGPPYPYEQYF
TGTGCCAGCAGGGGACCTCCGTATCCCTACGAGCAGTACTTC
>TRBV6-5|TRBD2|TRBJ2-2|NA
CASSYYRGGVGELFF
TGTGCCAGCAGTTACTACCGGGGGGGCGTCGGGGAGCTGTTTTTT
>TRBV29-1|NA|TRBJ1-5|once
CSVAGGSGNQPQHF
TGCAGCGTTGCGGGGGGGAGCGGCAATCAGCCCCAGCATTTT